This T cell receptor beta chain was recorded in a study of identical twins. Points on this clonotype: Its antigen is as yet unknown.

No donor was unhealthy or non-Caucasian. Notes on the study in general: Twin pairs had excess sharing that was weaker in beta out-of-frame sequences. For cord blood, abundant beta clonotypes had fewer insertions, unlike memory repertoires, which showed none.

From the 5' RACE reads, TCRdb called clonotypes with MiXCR, one entry per CDR3 protein. Among hundreds of thousands of distinct CDR3 sequences, approximately 24% were seen once, and the ten largest hold 2.9%. These data were also reused for a study on T cells expressing NK-cell markers. As that study records: The TCR beta repertoires were obtained from sorted CD3+CD56+NKG2C+, CD3+CD56+NKG2C- and CD3+CD56-NKG2C+ T cells.

Material for sequencing was CD4+ T cells sorted from blood. This receptor was obtained from a woman aged 18 to 35 in good health.

CDR3 sequence: CASSYQTGTDSYEQYF. The CDR3 bases are TGTGCCAGCAGCTACCAAACCGGGACAGACTCCTACGAGCAGTACTTC. J is TRBJ2-7 and V is TRBV7-2, with 7 bases aligning to TRBD1. V was pared by 4 bases and J by 0 bases, with 9 bases of the junction left unmatched. This CDR3 has 16 amino acids. Germline V gene data show CDR1 as SGHTA and CDR2 as FQGNSA.